A single sample gave rise to the 9 T cell receptor beta chains below, sequenced in a study of cytomegalovirus exposure and HLA in healthy donors. 60 Vbeta and 13 Jbeta primers were used in PCR. Assay used: immunoSEQ multiplex PCR; TCRdb lists only in-frame clones, some missing. Here the sample spans roughly 150,000 clones, roughly 85% being singletons. Sequenced sample: PBMCs. These receptors all come from a boy aged 2-9 years in good health and CMV-seronegative.

The rearrangement uses TRBV6-5 and TRBJ2-1; 11 positions match TRBD2. Per germline, CDR1 MNHEY and CDR2 SVGAGI. V lost 6 bases to trimming and J lost 15 bases; unmatched junction nucleotides: 16. The CDR3 consists of 15 residues. As DNA, the CDR3 is TGTGCCAGCAGCCCTGGGACTAGCGGCGTAATGAGCGGGTTCTTC. Translated: CASSPGTSGVMSGFF.

The CDR3 here is CASSLGRQGTSGNTIYF. DNA of the CDR3: TGCGCCAGCAGCTTGGGCCGACAGGGCACCTCTGGAAACACCATATATTTT. This chain uses TRBV5-1 with TRBJ1-3, with 7 bases that match TRBD1. The CDR3 sequence is 17 residues long. V was clipped by 0 bases and J by 0 bases; unmatched bases: 6. Germline V gene sequence: CDR1 SGHRS, CDR2 YFSETQ.

The CDR3 sequence is CASSLGDRPNYGYTF. CDR3 coding DNA: TGCGCCAGCAGCTTGGGGGACAGGCCTAACTATGGCTACACCTTC. The J gene is TRBJ1-2, the V gene TRBV5-1, with 8 nucleotides matching TRBD1. Germline V gives CDR1 SGHRS, CDR2 YFSETQ. There are 15 residues in the CDR3. V shed 0 bases, J shed 0 bases, and the junction held 1 base outside the gene matches.

The chain has TRBV4-1 and TRBJ2-3; weak D call: TRBD2 (6 bases). The CDR3 length is 16 residues. V was cut by 4 bases and J by 0 bases, with 14 bases left in between. CDR1 and CDR2 from the germline V gene are MGHRA and YSYEKL. Here the CDR3 reads CASSLLAETSTDTQYF. CDR3 in DNA: TGCGCCAGCAGCCTCTTAGCGGAAACTAGCACAGATACGCAGTATTTT.

There are a few counts of this clone. The genes are TRBV2 and TRBJ2-3, with D unclear. There are 15 residues in the CDR3. CDR1 is SNHLY, CDR2 FYNNEI, per germline. The V gene lost 1 base and the J gene lost 6 bases, with 14 bases spanning the gap. In nucleotides, the CDR3 is TGTGCCAGCAGTGAAGTCGGCCTAGTATCTGATACGCAGTATTTT. It encodes CASSEVGLVSDTQYF.

V is TRBV5-5 and J is TRBJ1-1, with 7 bases lining up with TRBD1. Looked up from germline, CDR1 is SGHKS and CDR2 is YYEKEE (reference sequence). Trimming removed 4 bases from V and 1 base from J; junction bases left unmatched: 4. This CDR3 is 14 amino acids long. CDR3 bases: TGTGCCAGCAGCGACCGACAGGGGAACACTGAAGCTTTCTTT. Its protein is CASSDRQGNTEAFF.

This clone was observed once. The V and J genes are TRBV27 and TRBJ2-2; tentatively, D is TRBD1 (6 bases). The CDR3 spans 15 residues. Between the trimmed V and J ends, which lost 8 bases and 6 bases, there was a span of 19 bases. Germline V lookup: CDR1 MNHEY, CDR2 SMNVEV (reference sequence). CDR3 sequence reads: CASDAGVIFAGELFF. The CDR3 nucleotides read TGTGCCAGCGATGCAGGGGTAATATTCGCCGGGGAGCTGTTTTTT.

A few counts support this clone. The chain uses TRBV19 and TRBJ1-1; tentative D call: TRBD1 (6 bases). Trimming took off 5 bases at V and 5 bases at J, with 12 bases between the two ends. The CDR3 has 13 amino acids. Germline assignment: CDR1 LNHDA and CDR2 SQIVND (reference sequence). CDR3 sequence reads: CASSAQGTTEAFF. The CDR3 coding sequence is TGTGCCAGTAGTGCACAGGGTACGACTGAAGCTTTCTTT.

A single count supports this clone. The V gene is TRBV30, the J gene TRBJ1-4, with D uncertain. Deletions cut 1 base from V and 6 bases from J, with 6 bases between. This CDR3 is built from 12 residues. In germline, CDR1 is GTSNPN, CDR2 SVGIG (reference sequence). CDR3 nucleotides: TGTGCCTGGAGTGATTTAGATGAAAAACTGTTTTTT. Protein sequence: CAWSDLDEKLFF.